These T cell receptor beta chains were read from a single sample in a study of cytomegalovirus exposure and HLA in healthy donors. The table came from immunoSEQ multiplex PCR; TCRdb's copy has only in-frame clones and leaves some out. The sample includes around 180,000 clones, 80% of them seen just once. Input material: PBMCs. The receptor set was obtained from a man aged 40-50 years in good health and CMV-seronegative. CDR3s include the opening cysteine and the closing phenylalanine or tryptophan. The order of the fields is CDR3 DNA, CDR3 protein, V gene, clone size, J gene, D gene. D genes are given only for firm matches. Rows may omit the clone size; those that give it use once, few, many or a size class.

CDR3 DNA: TGCGCCAGCAGCCATCCAGGGACAGGGGGGCACGGCTACACCTTC
CDR3 protein: CASSHPGTGGHGYTF
V gene: TRBV4-1
clone size: -
J gene: TRBJ1-2
D gene: TRBD1

CDR3 DNA: TGTGCCAGCAGTGAAGCGAGAAGGACAGAAGCTTTCTTT
CDR3 protein: CASSEARRTEAFF
V gene: TRBV6-1
clone size: -
J gene: TRBJ1-1
D gene: -

CDR3 DNA: TGTGCCAGCAAGTCAGGGAAAGGGACCCAGTACTTC
CDR3 protein: CASKSGKGTQYF
V gene: TRBV2
clone size: once
J gene: TRBJ2-5
D gene: -

CDR3 DNA: TGTGCCAGCAGCAGGACCGGGAGTCGAGGTCAGACCCAGTACTTC
CDR3 protein: CASSRTGSRGQTQYF
V gene: TRBV7-8
clone size: -
J gene: TRBJ2-5
D gene: -

CDR3 DNA: TGTGCCAGCAGTCTTCAGGGATTGAACACCGGGGAGCTGTTTTTT
CDR3 protein: CASSLQGLNTGELFF
V gene: TRBV6-6
clone size: -
J gene: TRBJ2-2
D gene: -

CDR3 DNA: TGTGCCTGGAGGGGGACTTTAGGGCCCCAGCATTTT
CDR3 protein: CAWRGTLGPQHF
V gene: TRBV30
clone size: -
J gene: TRBJ1-5
D gene: -

CDR3 DNA: TGTGCCAGCAGCTTAGGGGGACTAGCGGTTACTTTACAGTACGAGCAGTACTTC
CDR3 protein: CASSLGGLAVTLQYEQYF
V gene: TRBV11-3
clone size: -
J gene: TRBJ2-7
D gene: TRBD2

CDR3 DNA: TGTGCCTGGAGTTACAGACCTACCTACAATGAGCAGTTCTTC
CDR3 protein: CAWSYRPTYNEQFF
V gene: TRBV30
clone size: -
J gene: TRBJ2-1
D gene: -

CDR3 DNA: TGTGCCAGCAGCGTAGGACAGAGGTATGGCTACACCTTC
CDR3 protein: CASSVGQRYGYTF
V gene: TRBV9
clone size: -
J gene: TRBJ1-2
D gene: -

CDR3 DNA: TGCGCCAGCAGCCAAGAGACTAGCGGGGGGGTCAATGAGCAGTTCTTC
CDR3 protein: CASSQETSGGVNEQFF
V gene: TRBV4-3
clone size: -
J gene: TRBJ2-1
D gene: TRBD2

CDR3 DNA: TGCAGCGTTGAACTTGGGGGGGGCTATGGCTACACCTTC
CDR3 protein: CSVELGGGYGYTF
V gene: TRBV29-1
clone size: few
J gene: TRBJ1-2
D gene: -

CDR3 DNA: TGTGCCAGCAGCTTAGTGAGGCAGGGTAATGAAAAACTGTTTTTT
CDR3 protein: CASSLVRQGNEKLFF
V gene: TRBV7-2
clone size: -
J gene: TRBJ1-4
D gene: -

CDR3 DNA: TGTGCCAGCTCACCCTCCAGTCAAGGCAATCAGCCCCAGCATTTT
CDR3 protein: CASSPSSQGNQPQHF
V gene: TRBV18
clone size: -
J gene: TRBJ1-5
D gene: -

CDR3 DNA: TGCGCCAGCAGTGAGTCCACAGGGGGTACCGGGGAGCTGTTTTTT
CDR3 protein: CASSESTGGTGELFF
V gene: TRBV10-1
clone size: -
J gene: TRBJ2-2
D gene: TRBD1

CDR3 DNA: TGTGCCAGCAGTGAATTCCAGGGATACTCCTACGAGCAGTACTTC
CDR3 protein: CASSEFQGYSYEQYF
V gene: TRBV2
clone size: -
J gene: TRBJ2-7
D gene: -

CDR3 DNA: TGCAGCGTTGTGAGCACAGGGGGTGACGAGCAGTACTTC
CDR3 protein: CSVVSTGGDEQYF
V gene: TRBV29-1
clone size: -
J gene: TRBJ2-7
D gene: TRBD1

CDR3 DNA: TGCGCCAGCAGCTTTGACAGGGGGTACGAGCAGTACTTC
CDR3 protein: CASSFDRGYEQYF
V gene: TRBV5-1
clone size: -
J gene: TRBJ2-7
D gene: TRBD1

CDR3 DNA: TGTGCCAGCAGTTTTGGAGGGACCGACCCCTACGAGCAGTACTTC
CDR3 protein: CASSFGGTDPYEQYF
V gene: TRBV28
clone size: -
J gene: TRBJ2-7
D gene: -

CDR3 DNA: TGCGCCAGCAGCAAGGACACAGCCTACGAGCAGTACTTC
CDR3 protein: CASSKDTAYEQYF
V gene: TRBV5-1
clone size: -
J gene: TRBJ2-7
D gene: -

CDR3 DNA: TGTGCCAGCAGCGCAGAGGGGACAAGGGCTTTCGGCACTGAAGCTTTCTTT
CDR3 protein: CASSAEGTRAFGTEAFF
V gene: TRBV9
clone size: -
J gene: TRBJ1-1
D gene: -

CDR3 DNA: TGTGCCTGGAGTGTACGAGGGGGAAGCAATCAGCCCCAGCATTTT
CDR3 protein: CAWSVRGGSNQPQHF
V gene: TRBV30
clone size: -
J gene: TRBJ1-5
D gene: -

CDR3 DNA: TGCAGCGCGGTCCGGGGTTACGCCACTGCCTACGAGCAGTACTTC
CDR3 protein: CSAVRGYATAYEQYF
V gene: TRBV29-1
clone size: -
J gene: TRBJ2-7
D gene: -

CDR3 DNA: TGCGCCAGCAGCCAAGAGCCCGCGAGCTCCTATAATTCACCCCTCCACTTT
CDR3 protein: CASSQEPASSYNSPLHF
V gene: TRBV4-1
clone size: -
J gene: TRBJ1-6
D gene: -

CDR3 DNA: TGTGCCAGCAGTGAAGTTGGCGGCAGCTCCTACGAGCAGTACTTC
CDR3 protein: CASSEVGGSSYEQYF
V gene: TRBV6-1
clone size: many
J gene: TRBJ2-7
D gene: -